This T cell receptor beta chain was documented in a study of cytomegalovirus exposure and HLA in healthy donors (dated by TCRdb to 2017 to 2019). Background on the whole study: An earlier analysis of 587 of the donors reported under 300 Gb of sequence data and 95 million to 130 million unique TCR beta sequences obtained from some 170 million T cells. A later analysis re-analyzed previously published TCR beta repertoires from about 730 donors and added high-resolution HLA genotyping to study TCR occurrence patterns. To predict cytomegalovirus infection status, the study brought together high-throughput TCR immunosequencing, statistical association of individual TCRs with disease status, and machine learning. Donor age, sex, ethnicity and CMV serostatus were compiled together with the repertoire data. Both class I and class II loci were covered by HLA typing, at four-digit resolution. Using immunosequencing, the study profiled T cell repertoires from 666 subjects and related those repertoires to cytomegalovirus serostatus. All discovery cohort repertoires had been generated on a single sequencing platform. The study aimed to test whether signatures of past pathogen exposure could be identified by cataloging public T cell receptors. A separate validation cohort of roughly 110 different subjects was used in addition to the 666-subject first cohort. Of the 398 genotyped donors, roughly 76% were placed in the genetic ancestry cluster associated with self-reported Caucasian donors. The number of donors typed differed by locus, with roughly 620-630 for A, B, C, DRB1 and DQB1, 522 for DQA1, over 600 for DPA1, and some 440 for DPB1. Approximately 300 gigabases of sequencing data and tens of millions of unique TCR sequences made up an early release that covered approximately 700 HLA-typed donors. In a later genetic analysis, genome-wide SNP genotypes for about 55% of the roughly 700 donors were used, and that subset was treated as a discovery cohort. In an earlier analysis of several hundred of the donors, high-throughput TCR beta sequencing was used to judge whether each TCR beta V gene segment behaved as functional or pseudogenic. On average, around 240,000 unique TCR beta nucleotide sequences were sequenced per donor among a few hundred genotyped donors of the cohort, with roughly 18% of those sequences being non-productive. In the later analysis, no new phenotypic data were used to find candidate immune exposures; instead, reliance was placed on TCR beta sequences and their occurrence across donors. Four to six DR-DQ haplotypes were handled as single units for association and clustering because linkage in the cohort was strong.

A word on this clone: Its target antigen remains unknown. No clone much larger than this one lies a single base away; base qualities are absent.

In total, fewer than 750 healthy bone marrow donors made up the cohort. At the time of sampling, every cohort member was nominally healthy, though immune exposures that went unrecorded were likely present. The donor was CMV seropositive and was included in the group of 270 or so seropositive cohort members. A peripheral blood sample was provided by each donor, and peripheral blood mononuclear cells were used for TCR beta sequencing. Genomic DNA was extracted from the blood cell samples with the Qiagen DNeasy Blood Extraction Kit. Libraries came from the immunoSEQ multiplex PCR assay. For the multiplex PCR, a mixture combining 60 forward primers for TCR Vbeta segments and 13 reverse primers for TCR Jbeta segments was used. The CDR3 region of rearranged TCR beta genes was amplified from genomic DNA by a multiplex PCR assay. On the Illumina HiSeq System, the amplified TCR beta libraries were sequenced as 87-base-pair reads. Regarding the original processing steps: In a later analysis, tens of millions of unique TCR beta chains were counted across the approximately 670 repertoires, and roughly 10 million of these chains were shared by at least two donors. Raw reads were error-corrected and collapsed into unique sequences with a nearest-neighbor algorithm that merged closely related sequences to remove PCR and sequencing errors. Alignment of CDR3 sequences to IMGT reference sequences was used to assign V, D and J gene segments. For a sequence to be retained, a match of at least six nucleotides was required to both a V gene segment and a J gene segment. A rearrangement was called productive if the CDR3 had no stop codons and remained in frame with V and J, and every other rearrangement was called non-productive. Following IMGT convention, CDR3 was defined as the stretch from the second conserved V-encoded cysteine to the conserved J-encoded phenylalanine. The earlier analysis of 500 to 650 of the donors excluded any sequence lacking an unambiguous match to a single V gene segment. In an earlier analysis of 587 of the donors, V segments were called functional above 56.7% productive rearrangements and were called segregating when the between-donor standard deviation exceeded 5%. To diagnose cytomegalovirus status from the catalog of TCR beta chain sequences, a statistical classification framework was built. V and J gene assignment, in a later analysis, came from comparing TCR nucleotide sequences with IMGT/GENE-DB human TR gene sequences. A later analysis assigned CDR3 sequences and most-parsimonious VDJ recombination scenarios with the TCRdist pipeline. A later analysis defined each TCR beta chain by its CDR3 amino acid sequence plus V-gene family, and excluded reads lacking a unique V-gene family. In a later analysis, some 600 highly shared, low-generation-probability nucleotide sequences were removed to address suspected cross-contamination and a sequencing artifact. In a later analysis, a clonal expansion index was calculated for each public chain from normalized within-repertoire ranks of inferred template counts. Generation probabilities in a later analysis came from a VDJ recombination model fitted to out-of-frame rearrangements, and those results were checked against IGoR. In a later analysis, TCR-TCR, TCR-HLA and TCR-CMV co-occurrence was scored with hypergeometric tests, and a repertoire-size bias correction was applied to TCR pairs. A later analysis estimated false discovery rates by permuting HLA or CMV assignments 20 times. In a later analysis, co-occurring TCRs were grouped using DBSCAN, and TCRdist sequence similarity was added for clustering within HLA-allele-positive subsets. Repertoires with fewer than 30,000 or more than 120,000 public chains, plus five repertoires with anomalous nucleotide sharing, were excluded from co-occurrence clustering. Drawn from immuneACCESS, this table holds only the in-frame rearrangements with V and J called that TCRdb kept. Clones are partly lost; checked studies trace under half to an unresolved V gene and leave the rest unexplained. The V and J calls and clone size were taken over from that table, and D and trimming were inferred from the DNA. Across this sample there are 90,000 to 120,000 clones, with 70% seen only once. Jointly, the top ten make up approximately 11% of the sample.

Overall study outcomes, separate from this receptor: In both the original and validation cohorts, the classifier was reported to diagnose cytomegalovirus status with high specificity and sensitivity. A further reported finding was that TCR beta sequences accurately predicted the HLA-A and HLA-B alleles for most subjects in the first cohort. The authors suggested that the approach could potentially be extended to other disease states and immunological phenotypes. A cluster of highly shared sequence variants was judged likely to represent a technical artifact of the sequencing pipeline. A later genetic analysis reported fewer N-insertions in productive TCRs among donors in an Asian-associated ancestry cluster than the roughly 700-donor mean. A later analysis found that TCR association rates varied across HLA loci, with DRB1 alleles showing the most associated TCRs and HLA-C alleles the fewest. This cohort had only TCR beta chains sequenced, and the lack of alpha or paired-chain data limited which features could be detected. The study gave a list of 150 to 200 TCR beta chains associated with cytomegalovirus. In an earlier analysis of 587 of the donors, most TCR beta V segments were observed in productive rearrangements about 87% or about 30% of the time, broadly matching IMGT annotations. CMV serostatus was the only immune exposure information available for the cohort. According to a later analysis, most CMV-associated TCR beta chains appeared to be HLA-restricted, and the HLA associations seemed to be driven largely by CMV exposure. Roughly uniform sequencing depth across donors was assumed in presence/absence analyses, although this assumption may not hold. Correlated functional status among segregating V segments might reflect linkage disequilibrium, but an unknown experimental factor could not be ruled out. In a later analysis, HLA-associated TCR beta chains were found to be more clonally expanded and to have lower generation probabilities than equally common non-associated chains. A later genetic analysis associated a missense DCLRE1C variant with V-gene and J-gene trimming of TCR beta chains, and an independent cohort replicated the association. Because HLA typing was missing for some donors at each locus, association tests included only the typed subset. While some public TCRs were present in many individuals, most TCR sequences turned up only very rarely across donors. When HLA alleles, especially DR and DQ, strongly co-occurred, TCR associations were difficult to assign to individual alleles. Because counts were too low, seventeen rarely observed V segments, including chromosome 9 orphons, were excluded from the earlier analysis of around 640 of the donors. In vitro tests confirmed that a few of the cytomegalovirus-associated TCR beta chains recognize cytomegalovirus antigens. A later analysis reported that several top co-occurrence clusters appeared linked to parvovirus B19, influenza, CMV and Epstein-Barr virus. Specific HLA alleles were associated with roughly 17,000 TCR beta sequences at a false discovery rate of 0.05 in a later analysis.

The material sequenced was PBMCs. The clonotype originates from a man aged 35 to 55 in good health and CMV-seropositive.

The base sequence is TGCGCCAGCAGCCAAGTGTTAGCGGGGTCGGGGACCCAGTACTTC. This encodes CASSQVLAGSGTQYF. The rearrangement combines TRBV4-3 with TRBJ2-5; TRBD2 matches 8 bases in the middle. The cysteine opens and the phenylalanine closes a CDR3 of 15 amino acids. Only the CDR3 region is kept as DNA, spanning 45 bases read in frame from base 1. The germline V gene supplies CDR1 LGHNA and CDR2 YSLEER. Clipping removes 1 base from V and 7 bases from J, with 8 as the unmatched junction base count.